These 6 T cell receptor beta chains originate from one sample sequenced in a study of CD8 T cells in Susac syndrome. Reverse transcription of roughly 0.5 to 1 ug RNA was carried out with random hexamers. MiXCR, run by TCRdb on the immunoSEQ multiplex PCR reads, gives a single entry per CDR3 protein. The table lists more than 250,000 distinct CDR3 sequences, about 90% of them singletons. Sequenced: CD4+ T cells from PBMCs. The source of these receptors is a human donor with multiple sclerosis.

Comment on this clonotype: One end of the junction does not line up with germline, which may come from a read error. The CDR3, as DNA: TGTGCCAGCAGCAGTAGCGGGAGCGGGGCCAACGTCCTGACCTTC. It yields the protein CASSSSGSGANVLTF. The gene calls are TRBV7-2 and TRBJ2-6; TRBD2 agrees at 9 bases. CDR3 length equals 15 residues. Germline loops: CDR1 SGHTA, CDR2 FQGNSA.

This clonotype was counted a few times. As DNA, the CDR3 is TGTGCCAGCAGCCAAGTGCGAGGGGGCGGACGACAGCCCCAGCATTTT. This sequence encodes CASSQVRGGGRQPQHF. The V call is TRBV4-2, the J call TRBJ1-5, with 7 bases aligning to TRBD1. The CDR3 covers 16 residues. CDR1 and CDR2 (germline): LGHNA, YNFKEQ. The J segment lost 7 bases and the V segment lost 1 base, leaving 10 bases of the junction unmatched.

The chain carries TRBV4-1 and TRBJ2-7, with D perhaps matching TRBD1 (5 bases). The CDR3 spans 13 residues. V lost 1 base, J lost 6 bases, and 10 bases lay in between. Germline CDR1 and CDR2: MGHRA and YSYEKL. CDR3 DNA sequence: TGCGCCAGCAGCCAAGTAGGACAAGGCGAGCAGTACTTC. It specifies CASSQVGQGEQYF.

The chain combines TRBV2 with TRBJ2-5; the D gene could be TRBD1 or TRBD2 (5 bases each). V shed 11 bases and J shed 8 bases, with 18 bases lying between them. The V gene's germline CDR1 is SNHLY and CDR2 FYNNEI. The length of the CDR3 is 12 residues. The CDR3 bases are TGTGCCGGCCGCCGGGACCTCTTTACCCAGTACTTC. It codes for CAGRRDLFTQYF.

This rearrangement joins TRBV20-1 to TRBJ2-4, with a possible D match to TRBD2 (6 bases). CDR3 size: 14 residues. The germline gives CDR1 DFQATT, CDR2 SNEGSKA (reference sequence). CDR3 DNA: TGCAGCCTAAACCCGGGGGTTAGGAAAAACATTCAGTACTTC. Amino acids: CSLNPGVRKNIQYF.

The chain carries TRBV12-3 or TRBV12-4 and TRBJ2-1; unclear D gene. The CDR3 covers 14 residues. Trimming took off 7 bases at V and 2 bases at J, with 12 bases between the two ends. The CDR3 here is CASILRPTYNEQFF. The CDR3 DNA reads TGTGCCAGCATACTGCGACCAACCTACAATGAGCAGTTCTTC.